This T cell receptor beta chain was sequenced during a study of control samples from healthy donors and cancer patients. This CDR3 contains 15 residues. Germline CDR1 reads LGHDT; CDR2 reads YNNKEL (reference sequence). With 5 bases removed from V and 8 bases from J, the gap between germline ends came to 18 bases. Produced via immunoSEQ multiplex PCR; TCRdb's table is partial and in-frame only. The sample records around 120,000 clones, more than 75% being singletons. The rearrangement joins TRBV3-1 (or the pseudogene TRBV3-2) to TRBJ1-4; possible D gene TRBD1, 5 bases. The clonotype comes from a man aged 55 to 70 in good health. The sample was blood. The CDR3 reads CASSYSGTFGEKLFF. The CDR3 region has the DNA TGTGCCAGCAGCTATTCAGGGACCTTCGGGGAAAAACTGTTTTTT.